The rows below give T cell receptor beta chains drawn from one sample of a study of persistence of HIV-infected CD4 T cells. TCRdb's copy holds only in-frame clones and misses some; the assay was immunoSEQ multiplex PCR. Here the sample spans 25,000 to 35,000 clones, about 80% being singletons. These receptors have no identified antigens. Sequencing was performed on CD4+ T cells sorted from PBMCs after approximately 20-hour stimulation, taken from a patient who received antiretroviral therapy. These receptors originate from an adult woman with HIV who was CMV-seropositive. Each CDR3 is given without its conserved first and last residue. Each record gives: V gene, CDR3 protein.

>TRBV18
ASSPQGTVDEKLF
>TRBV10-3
AISGTRQGMNTEAF
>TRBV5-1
ASSLERRDNGYT
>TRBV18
ASSPPFFTGGNYGYT
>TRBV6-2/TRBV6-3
ASGRDRGLFGNQPQH
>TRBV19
ACSQGSNQPQH
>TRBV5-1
ASSATITGGGYGYT
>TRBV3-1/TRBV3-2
ASSLRLGNTGELF
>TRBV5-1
ASSPAGRGTEQY
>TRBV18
ASSPGSERGRGYT
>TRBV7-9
ASSLNAGADYGYT
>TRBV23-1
ASSQSRRLRNQPQH
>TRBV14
ASSIIAGQSGELF
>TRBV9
ASSGRGTANTEAF
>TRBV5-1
ASSLEPGEGEKLF
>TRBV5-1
ASSLVPSPTEAF
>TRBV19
ASKDRATEAF
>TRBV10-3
AISDPRGVGQETQY
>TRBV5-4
ASSYSFEARGELF
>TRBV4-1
ASSQAGLAGDTGELF
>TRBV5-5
ASSWTGGGEKLF
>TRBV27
ATRNSPGELF
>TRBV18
ASSPQGRSEGYT
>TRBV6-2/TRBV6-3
ASSYQGFASTSTNEKLF
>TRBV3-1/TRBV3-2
ASSPTQGRTEAF
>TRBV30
AWRGQFNEKLF
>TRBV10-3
AISAQGEGQPQH
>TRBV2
ASSGQTGIQAPLH
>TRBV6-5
ASLGTGLREQY
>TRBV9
ASSASRGKGAGDTIY
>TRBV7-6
ASSLGGSNSPLH
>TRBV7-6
ASSLVVGAALHEQY
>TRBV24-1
ATSDQRGGTEAF
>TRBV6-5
ASSHGGKNNEKLF
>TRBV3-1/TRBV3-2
ASSRKGVPEAF
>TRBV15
ATSRDKGYT
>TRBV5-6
ASSRRQGLDTQY
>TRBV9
ASSEGTSYGYT
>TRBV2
ASSEVVETQY
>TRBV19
ASNITDVMGRPQH
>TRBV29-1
SGTLTGNTEAF
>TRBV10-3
AISEQRGRMADTQY
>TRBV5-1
ASSVLPTGDSGNTIY
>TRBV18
ASSPRADEQY
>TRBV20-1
SAGAGTEAF
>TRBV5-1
ASSLATGTGGKQF
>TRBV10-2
ASSDDGYGYT
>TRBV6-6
ASKRDTEAF
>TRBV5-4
ATQRTGLNTEAF
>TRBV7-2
ASSFGGAINYGYT